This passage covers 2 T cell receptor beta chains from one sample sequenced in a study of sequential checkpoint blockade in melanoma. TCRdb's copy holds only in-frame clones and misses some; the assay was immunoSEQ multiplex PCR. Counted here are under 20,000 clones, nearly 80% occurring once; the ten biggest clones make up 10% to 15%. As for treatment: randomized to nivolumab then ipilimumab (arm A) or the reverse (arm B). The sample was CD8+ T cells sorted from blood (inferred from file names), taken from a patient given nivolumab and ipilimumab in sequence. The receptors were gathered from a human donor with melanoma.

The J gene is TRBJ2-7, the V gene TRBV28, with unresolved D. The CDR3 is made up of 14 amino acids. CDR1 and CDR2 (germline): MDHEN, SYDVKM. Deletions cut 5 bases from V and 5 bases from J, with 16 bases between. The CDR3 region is CASSLPQAIHEQYF. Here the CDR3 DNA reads TGTGCCAGCAGTCTCCCGCAGGCCATCCACGAGCAGTACTTC.

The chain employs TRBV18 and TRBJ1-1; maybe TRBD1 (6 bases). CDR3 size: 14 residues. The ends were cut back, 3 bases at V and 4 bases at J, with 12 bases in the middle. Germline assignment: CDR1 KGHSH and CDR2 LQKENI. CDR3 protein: CASSPGGGGTEAFF. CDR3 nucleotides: TGTGCCAGCTCACCGGGAGGGGGTGGCACTGAAGCTTTCTTT.